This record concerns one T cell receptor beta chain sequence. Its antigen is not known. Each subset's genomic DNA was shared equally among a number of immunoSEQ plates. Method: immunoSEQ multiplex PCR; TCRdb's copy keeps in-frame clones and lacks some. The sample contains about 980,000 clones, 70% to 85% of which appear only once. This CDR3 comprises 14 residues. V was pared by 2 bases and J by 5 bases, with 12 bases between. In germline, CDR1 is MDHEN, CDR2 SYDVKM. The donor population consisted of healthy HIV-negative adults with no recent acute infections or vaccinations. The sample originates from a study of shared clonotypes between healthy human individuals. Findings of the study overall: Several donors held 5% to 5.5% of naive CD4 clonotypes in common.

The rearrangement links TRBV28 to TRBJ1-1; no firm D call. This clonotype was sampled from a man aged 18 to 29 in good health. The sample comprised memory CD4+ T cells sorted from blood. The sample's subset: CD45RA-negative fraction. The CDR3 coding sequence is TGTGCCAGCAGTTTACGGGGAGGTAGAACTGAAGCTTTCTTT. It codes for CASSLRGGRTEAFF.